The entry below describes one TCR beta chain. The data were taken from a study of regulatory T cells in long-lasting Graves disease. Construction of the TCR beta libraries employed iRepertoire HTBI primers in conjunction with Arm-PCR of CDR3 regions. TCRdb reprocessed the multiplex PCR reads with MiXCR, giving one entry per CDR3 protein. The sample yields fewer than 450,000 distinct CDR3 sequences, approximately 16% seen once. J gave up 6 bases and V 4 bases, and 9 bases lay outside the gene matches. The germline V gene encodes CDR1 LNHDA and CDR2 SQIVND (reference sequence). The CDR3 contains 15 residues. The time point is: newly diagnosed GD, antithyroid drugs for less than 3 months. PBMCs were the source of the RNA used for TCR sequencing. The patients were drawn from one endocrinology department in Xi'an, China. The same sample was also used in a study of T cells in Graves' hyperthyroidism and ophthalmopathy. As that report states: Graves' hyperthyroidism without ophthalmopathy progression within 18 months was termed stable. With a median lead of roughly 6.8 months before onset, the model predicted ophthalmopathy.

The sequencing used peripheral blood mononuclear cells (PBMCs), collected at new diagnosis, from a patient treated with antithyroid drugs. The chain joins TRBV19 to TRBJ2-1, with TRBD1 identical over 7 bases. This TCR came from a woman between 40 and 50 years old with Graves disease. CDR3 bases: TGTGCCAGTAGTAAGCCGGGGACAGTAAGCAATGAGCAGTTCTTC. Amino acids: CASSKPGTVSNEQFF.